Sequencing of this T cell receptor (beta chain) was carried out in a study of blood T cell repertoires in COVID-19. Study-level background: From the United States, Italy and Spain came samples of acute and convalescent COVID-19.

CDR3 size: 13 residues. J lost 1 base, V lost 7 bases, and 1 base had no gene match. CDR1 and CDR2 from the germline V gene are LNHDA and SQIVND (reference sequence). A Seattle source enrolled patients during active infection and followed them longitudinally. Authors' analysis steps: Counts of nucleated cells, estimated from reference gene primer amplification, were obtained. TCRdb's copy holds only in-frame clones and misses some; the assay was immunoSEQ multiplex PCR. V and J calls and clone size are those listed in that table; D and trimming were worked out from the DNA. Altogether about 350,000 clones are present, roughly 89% being singletons, with the ten largest covering 3.5% to 4%.

The sample comprised peripheral blood. The rearrangement uses TRBV19 and TRBJ1-2, with 9 bases identical to TRBD1. The sequence derives from a woman aged 55 to 70 with COVID-19, enrolled during active disease. CDR3 amino acids: CASNRGLNYGYTF. The CDR3, as DNA: TGTGCCAGTAACAGGGGGCTTAACTATGGCTACACCTTC.